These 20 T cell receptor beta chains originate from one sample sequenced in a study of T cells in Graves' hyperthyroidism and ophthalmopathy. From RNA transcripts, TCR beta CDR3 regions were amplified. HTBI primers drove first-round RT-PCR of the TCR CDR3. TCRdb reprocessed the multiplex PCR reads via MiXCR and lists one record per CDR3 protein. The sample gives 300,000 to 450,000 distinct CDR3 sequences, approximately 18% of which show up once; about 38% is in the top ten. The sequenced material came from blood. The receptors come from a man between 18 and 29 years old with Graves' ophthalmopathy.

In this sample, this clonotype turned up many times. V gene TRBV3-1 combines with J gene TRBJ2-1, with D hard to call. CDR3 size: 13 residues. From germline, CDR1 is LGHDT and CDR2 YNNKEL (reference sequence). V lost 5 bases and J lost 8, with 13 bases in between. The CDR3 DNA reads TGTGCCAGCAGCGAGAATGTCGGGCATGAGCAGTTCTTC. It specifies CASSENVGHEQFF.

CDR3 DNA: TGCGCCAGCAGCCAAGGACAGGTTCGCCATGAGCAGTTCTTC. It codes for CASSQGQVRHEQFF. J is TRBJ2-1 and V is TRBV4-1; D perhaps matches TRBD1 (6 bases). The ends were cut back, 1 base at V and 8 bases at J, with 12 bases in the middle. CDR1 and CDR2 (germline): MGHRA, YSYEKL. The CDR3 runs 14 residues.

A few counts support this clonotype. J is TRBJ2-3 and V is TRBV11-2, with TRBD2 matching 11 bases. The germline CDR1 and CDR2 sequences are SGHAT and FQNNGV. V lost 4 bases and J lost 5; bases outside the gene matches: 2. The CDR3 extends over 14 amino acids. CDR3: CASSSGLAVDTQYF. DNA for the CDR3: TGTGCCAGCAGCTCGGGACTAGCGGTAGATACGCAGTATTTT.

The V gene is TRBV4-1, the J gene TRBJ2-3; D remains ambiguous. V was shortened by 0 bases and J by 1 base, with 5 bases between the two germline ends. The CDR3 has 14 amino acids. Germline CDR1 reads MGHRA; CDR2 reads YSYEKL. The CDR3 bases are TGCGCCAGCAGCCAAGATAAAGGCACAGATACGCAGTATTTT. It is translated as CASSQDKGTDTQYF.

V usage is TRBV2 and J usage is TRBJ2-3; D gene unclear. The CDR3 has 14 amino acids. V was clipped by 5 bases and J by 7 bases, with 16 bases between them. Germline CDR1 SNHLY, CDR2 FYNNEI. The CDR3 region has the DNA TGTGCCAGCAGTCATTGGGAAGTCGTGAATACGCAGTATTTT. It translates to CASSHWEVVNTQYF.

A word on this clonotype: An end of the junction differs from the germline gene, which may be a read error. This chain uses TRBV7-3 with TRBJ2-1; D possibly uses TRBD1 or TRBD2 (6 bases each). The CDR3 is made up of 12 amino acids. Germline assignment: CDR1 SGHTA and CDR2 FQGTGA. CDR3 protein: CAGSSVGGEQFF. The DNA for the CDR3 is TGTGCCGGCAGCTCCGTAGGGGGGGAGCAGTTCTTC.

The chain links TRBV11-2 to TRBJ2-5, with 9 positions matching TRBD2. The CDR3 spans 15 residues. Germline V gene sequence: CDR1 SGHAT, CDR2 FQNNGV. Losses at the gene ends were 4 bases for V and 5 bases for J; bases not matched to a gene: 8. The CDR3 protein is CASSSVGGGAETQYF. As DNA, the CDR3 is TGTGCCAGCAGCTCAGTGGGCGGGGGGGCGGAGACCCAGTACTTC.

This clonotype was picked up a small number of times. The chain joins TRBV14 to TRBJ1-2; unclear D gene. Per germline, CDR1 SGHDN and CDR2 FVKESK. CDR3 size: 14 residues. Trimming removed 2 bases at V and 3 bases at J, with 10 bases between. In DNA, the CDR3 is TGTGCCAGCAGCCAAAGGCCGCAAGACTATGGCTACACCTTC. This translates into CASSQRPQDYGYTF.

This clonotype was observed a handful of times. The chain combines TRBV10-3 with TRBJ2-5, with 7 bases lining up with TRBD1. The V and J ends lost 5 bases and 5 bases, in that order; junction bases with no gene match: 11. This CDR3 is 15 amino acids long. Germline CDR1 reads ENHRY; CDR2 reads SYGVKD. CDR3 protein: CAISNGTVAAETQYF. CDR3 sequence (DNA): TGTGCCATCAGTAATGGGACAGTGGCGGCGGAGACCCAGTACTTC.

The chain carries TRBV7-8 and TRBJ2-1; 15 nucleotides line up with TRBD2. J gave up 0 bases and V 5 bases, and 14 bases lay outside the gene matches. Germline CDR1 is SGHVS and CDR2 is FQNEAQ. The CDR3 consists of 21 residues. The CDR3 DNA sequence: TGTGCCAGCAGCGTCCGGACTAGCGGGGGGGCCCTTTTTAGCTCCTACAATGAGCAGTTCTTC. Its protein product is CASSVRTSGGALFSSYNEQFF.

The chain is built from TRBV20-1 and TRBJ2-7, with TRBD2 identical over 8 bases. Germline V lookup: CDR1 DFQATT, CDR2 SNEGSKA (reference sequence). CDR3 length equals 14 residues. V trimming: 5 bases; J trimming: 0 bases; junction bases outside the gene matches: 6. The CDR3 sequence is CSACLRGDSYEQYF. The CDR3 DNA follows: TGCAGTGCTTGCTTGCGGGGGGACTCCTACGAGCAGTACTTC.

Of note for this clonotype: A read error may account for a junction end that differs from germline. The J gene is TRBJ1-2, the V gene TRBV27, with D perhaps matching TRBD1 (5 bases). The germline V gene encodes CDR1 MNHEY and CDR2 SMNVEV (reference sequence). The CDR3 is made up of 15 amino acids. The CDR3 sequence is CASSFSDSHSYDYTF. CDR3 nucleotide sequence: TGTGCCAGCAGTTTTTCAGACAGCCACAGCTATGACTACACCTTC.

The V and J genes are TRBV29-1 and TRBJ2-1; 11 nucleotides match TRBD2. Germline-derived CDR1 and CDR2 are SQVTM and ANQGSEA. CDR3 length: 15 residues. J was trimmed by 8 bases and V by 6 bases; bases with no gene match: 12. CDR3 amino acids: CSVAYSGRARDEQFF. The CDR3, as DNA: TGCAGCGTCGCGTATAGCGGGAGGGCCAGGGATGAGCAGTTCTTC.

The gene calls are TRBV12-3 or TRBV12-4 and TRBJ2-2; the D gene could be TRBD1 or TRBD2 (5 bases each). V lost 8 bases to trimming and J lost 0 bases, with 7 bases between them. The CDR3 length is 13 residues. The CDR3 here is CASGTSNTGELFF. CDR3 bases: TGTGCCAGCGGGACCTCGAACACCGGGGAGCTGTTTTTT.

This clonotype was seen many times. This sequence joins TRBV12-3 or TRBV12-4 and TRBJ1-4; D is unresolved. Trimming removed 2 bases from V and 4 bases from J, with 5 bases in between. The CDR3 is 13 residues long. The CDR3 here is CASSLQVNEKLFF. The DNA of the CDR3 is TGTGCCAGCAGTTTACAGGTTAATGAAAAACTGTTTTTT.

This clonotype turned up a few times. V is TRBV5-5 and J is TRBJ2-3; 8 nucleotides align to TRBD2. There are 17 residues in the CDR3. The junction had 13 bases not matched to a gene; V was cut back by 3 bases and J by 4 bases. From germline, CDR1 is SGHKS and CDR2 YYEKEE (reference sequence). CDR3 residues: CASSSSERGGPADTQYF. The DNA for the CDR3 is TGTGCCAGCAGCTCGTCGGAACGGGGGGGCCCGGCAGATACGCAGTATTTT.

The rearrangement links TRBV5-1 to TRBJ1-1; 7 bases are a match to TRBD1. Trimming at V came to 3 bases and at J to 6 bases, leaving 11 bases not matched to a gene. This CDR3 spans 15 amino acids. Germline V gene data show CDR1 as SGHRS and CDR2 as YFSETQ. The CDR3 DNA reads TGCGCCAGCAGCTCAACGACAGGGAGGAGGGCTGAAGCTTTCTTT. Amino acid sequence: CASSSTTGRRAEAFF. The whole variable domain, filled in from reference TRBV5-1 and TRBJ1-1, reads KAGVTQTPRYLIKTRGQQVTLSCSPISGHRSVSWYQQTPGQGLQFLFEYFSETQRNKGNFPGRFSGRQFSNSRSEMNVSTLELGDSALYLCASSSTTGRRAEAFFGQGTRLTVV.

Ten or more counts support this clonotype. The CDR3 region is CASSPRGGEQETQYF. CDR3 coding DNA: TGTGCCAGCTCACCACGCGGGGGGGAACAAGAGACCCAGTACTTC. V gene TRBV18 combines with J gene TRBJ2-5, with 9 bases fitting TRBD2. The V gene end was trimmed by 1 base and the J gene end by 2 bases; junction bases not matched to a gene: 2. CDR3 size: 15 residues. Germline assignment: CDR1 KGHSH and CDR2 LQKENI.

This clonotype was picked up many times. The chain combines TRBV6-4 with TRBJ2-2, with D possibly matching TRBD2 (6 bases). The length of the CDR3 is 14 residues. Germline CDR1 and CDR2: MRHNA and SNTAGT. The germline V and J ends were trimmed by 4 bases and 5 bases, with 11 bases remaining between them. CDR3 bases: TGTGCCAGCAGTGTGGAAGGAGGGACCGGGGAGCTGTTTTTT. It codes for CASSVEGGTGELFF.

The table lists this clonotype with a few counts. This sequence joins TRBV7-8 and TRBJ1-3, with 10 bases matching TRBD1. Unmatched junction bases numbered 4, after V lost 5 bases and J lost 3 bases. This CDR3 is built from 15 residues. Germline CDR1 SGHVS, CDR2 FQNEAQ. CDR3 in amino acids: CASSAGTGDGNTIYF. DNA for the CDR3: TGTGCCAGCAGCGCGGGGACAGGGGATGGAAACACCATATATTTT.